This T cell receptor beta chain was recovered during a study of blood T cell repertoires in COVID-19. Background on the study: The United States, Italy and Spain provided the acute and convalescent COVID-19 samples.

J gave up 2 bases and V 1 base, and 4 bases lay outside the gene matches. The V gene's germline CDR1 is MDHEN and CDR2 SYDVKM. The CDR3 is made up of 15 amino acids. Only in-frame clones appear in the TCRdb table, and some are missing; sequencing was by immunoSEQ multiplex PCR. Of 100,000 to 150,000 clones in the sample, approximately 80% were seen once. This chain connects TRBV28 to TRBJ2-7; the match to TRBD2 covers 8 bases. The TCR sequence derives from a man aged 55 to 69 with acute or convalescent COVID-19. Sequencing was carried out using peripheral blood. The CDR3 DNA reads as TGTGCCAGCAGTTTATTGACTAGCGAGGCCTACGAGCAGTACTTC. Translated, it gives CASSLLTSEAYEQYF.